Presented here are 31 T cell receptor beta chains from one specimen sequenced in a study of type 1 regulatory T cells. TCRdb re-called the reads with MiXCR, one entry per CDR3 protein. The table records 60,000 to 70,000 distinct CDR3 sequences, 55% to 80% of them present only once. These receptors' targets are unknown. The sample consisted of cultured T cells, either the whole culture or a sorted T cell fraction (not recorded which). Sample subset: Tr1-enriched cell product generated in vitro against host alloantigens. The origin of the receptors is a human donor in good health.

V and J are TRBV3-1 and TRBJ1-3; TRBD1 might be the D (5 bases). Trimming left V 1 base short and J 8 bases short, with 9 bases between. The CDR3 contains 13 residues. Germline lookup yields CDR1 LGHDT and CDR2 YNNKEL (reference sequence). The CDR3 loop reads CASSQVGQDTIYF. The CDR3 DNA reads as TGTGCCAGCAGCCAAGTGGGGCAAGACACCATATATTTT.

The rearrangement joins TRBV7-2 to TRBJ2-5; D not certain. The germline V gene encodes CDR1 SGHTA and CDR2 FQGNSA. The CDR3 covers 14 residues. The ends were cut back, 7 bases at V and 7 bases at J, with 19 bases in the middle. CDR3: CASIPLTVRGTQYF. CDR3 sequence (DNA): TGTGCCAGCATCCCCCTTACGGTCAGAGGGACCCAGTACTTC.

The rearrangement uses TRBV7-2 and TRBJ2-7, with 10 bases lining up with TRBD2. The CDR3 loop spans 15 amino acids. V shed 6 bases and J 4 bases; nucleotides not matched to a gene: 9. Germline V CDR1 and CDR2: SGHTA, FQGNSA. The CDR3 region is CASRGPSGSRYEQYF. As DNA, the CDR3 is TGTGCCAGCAGGGGCCCTAGCGGGAGCAGATACGAGCAGTACTTC.

The V and J genes are TRBV5-1 and TRBJ2-2, with 10 nucleotides matching TRBD2. This CDR3 is built from 17 residues. Per germline, CDR1 SGHRS and CDR2 YFSETQ. V lost 4 bases, J lost 2 bases, and 8 bases stayed unmatched. The CDR3: CASSGGTSVPNTGELFF. CDR3 DNA sequence: TGCGCCAGCAGCGGGGGGACTAGCGTTCCAAACACCGGGGAGCTGTTTTTT.

V is TRBV20-1 and J is TRBJ2-5, with 11 bases aligning to TRBD2. CDR1 and CDR2 (germline): DFQATT, SNEGSKA (reference sequence). V was pared by 6 bases and J by 4 bases, with 4 bases of the junction left unmatched. The CDR3 has 13 residues. The CDR3: CSARLAGLETQYF. In DNA form, the CDR3 reads TGCAGTGCCAGACTAGCGGGACTAGAGACCCAGTACTTC.

The chain uses TRBV6-2 or TRBV6-3 and TRBJ2-2; D gene unclear. The CDR3 runs 13 residues. CDR1 is MNHEY, CDR2 SVGEGT, per germline. Between the trimmed V and J ends, which lost 6 bases and 0 bases, there was a span of 5 bases. The CDR3 sequence: CASRQTNTGELFF. CDR3 in DNA: TGTGCCAGCAGACAAACGAACACCGGGGAGCTGTTTTTT.

Points on this clonotype: The junction does not match germline at one end; this may be a read error. The rearrangement joins TRBV6-6 to TRBJ1-2; D call uncertain. Germline CDR1 reads MNHNY; CDR2 reads SVGAGI (reference sequence). This CDR3 comprises 12 residues. In nucleotides, the CDR3 is TGTGTCAGCAGTAGGGAGAACTATGGCTACACCTTC. As protein: CVSSRENYGYTF.

This sequence joins TRBV15 and TRBJ2-5; D not certain. Germline CDR1 is LNHNV and CDR2 is YYDKDF (reference sequence). CDR3 length: 14 residues. Trimming removed 4 bases at V and 5 bases at J, with 14 bases between. Here the CDR3 reads CATSTRQGHETQYF. In DNA, the CDR3 is TGTGCCACCAGCACGAGGCAAGGGCACGAGACCCAGTACTTC.

This clonotype appeared a few times. This chain joins TRBV20-1 and TRBJ2-1, with TRBD2 identical over 9 bases. V lost 5 bases and J lost 0; bases outside the gene matches: 5. From germline, CDR1 is DFQATT and CDR2 SNEGSKA (reference sequence). CDR3 length equals 15 residues. The CDR3 is CSASEAGGSYNEQFF. CDR3 nucleotide sequence: TGCAGTGCTTCGGAAGCGGGAGGCTCCTACAATGAGCAGTTCTTC.

This chain uses TRBV9 with TRBJ2-7; 9 bases are shared with TRBD2. The CDR3 contains 14 residues. Germline V lookup: CDR1 SGDLS, CDR2 YYNGEE. Unmatched junction bases numbered 5, after V lost 3 bases and J lost 4 bases. The CDR3 region has the DNA TGTGCCAGCAGCGCTAGCGGGAAACGGTACGAGCAGTACTTC. Protein: CASSASGKRYEQYF.

This chain connects TRBV12-3 or TRBV12-4 to TRBJ2-3, with no clear D. V was cut by 2 bases and J by 2 bases, with 8 bases left in between. This CDR3 is built from 14 residues. The CDR3 region is CASSLNWNTDTQYF. The CDR3 nucleotides read TGTGCCAGCAGTTTAAATTGGAACACAGATACGCAGTATTTT.

The J gene is TRBJ2-7, the V gene TRBV7-9; TRBD1 matches 10 bases. CDR1 and CDR2 (germline): SEHNR, FQNEAQ (reference sequence). Trimming cost V 5 bases and J 5 bases; bases outside gene matches: 12. The CDR3 has 16 residues. CDR3 sequence: CASSPGTGAILDEQYF. CDR3 coding DNA: TGTGCCAGCAGCCCCGGGACAGGGGCTATCTTGGACGAGCAGTACTTC.

This clonotype was seen more than once but under ten times. The chain carries TRBV13 and TRBJ2-7, with 10 bases lining up with TRBD1. This CDR3 spans 13 amino acids. With V trimmed by 5 bases and J by 4 bases, 2 bases remained unmatched. CDR1 PRHDT and CDR2 FYEKMQ come from the germline V gene (reference sequence). Here the CDR3 DNA reads TGTGCCAGCAGCCGGACAGGGGGATACGAGCAGTACTTC. Protein product: CASSRTGGYEQYF. Together with reference TRBV13 and TRBJ2-7, the CDR3 gives the full variable domain: AAGVIQSPRHLIKEKRETATLKCYPIPRHDTVYWYQQGPGQDPQFLISFYEKMQSDKGSIPDRFSAQQFSDYHSELNMSSLELGDSALYFCASSRTGGYEQYFGPGTRLTVT.

V gene TRBV7-8 combines with J gene TRBJ2-7, with 7 positions matching TRBD2. CDR3 length: 15 amino acids. Trimming took 4 bases from V and 3 from J; bases not matched to a gene: 9. From germline, CDR1 is SGHVS and CDR2 FQNEAQ. CDR3 protein: CASSSSRGGSYEQYF. In nucleotides, the CDR3 is TGTGCCAGCAGCTCAAGCCGTGGCGGGAGCTACGAGCAGTACTTC.

This clonotype has just a few counts. The gene calls are TRBV10-3 and TRBJ1-2; D gene uncertain. This CDR3 region has 13 residues. The germline CDR1 and CDR2 sequences are ENHRY and SYGVKD. V lost 6 bases and J lost 4, with 12 bases in between. The CDR3 is CAIRDGASYGYTF. The DNA of the CDR3 is TGTGCCATCAGGGACGGTGCTAGCTATGGCTACACCTTC.

A word on this clonotype: A single base separates this from a much larger clone, so it may be a read error. The rearrangement uses TRBV19 and TRBJ2-1; 7 bases agree with TRBD2. Germline CDR1 and CDR2: LNHDA and SQIVND (reference sequence). CDR3 length: 15 residues. The CDR3 nucleotides read TGTGCCAGTAGTATGACGGGAGGCCGCTACGATGAGCAGTTCTTC. This sequence encodes CASSMTGGRYDEQFF. The full variable domain, completed using reference TRBV19 and TRBJ2-1, is DGGITQSPKYLFRKEGQNVTLSCEQNLNHDAMYWYRQDPGQGLRLIYYSQIVNDFQKGDIAEGYSVSREKKESFPLTVTSAQKNPTAFYLCASSMTGGRYDEQFFGPGTRLTVL.

DNA for the CDR3: TGCGCCAGCAGCCGAGCTACTGGAAACACCATATATTTT. This gives the protein CASSRATGNTIYF. The gene calls are TRBV4-3 and TRBJ1-3; no definite D call. This CDR3 has 13 amino acids. V was shortened by 4 bases and J by 2 bases, with 6 bases between the two germline ends. Germline CDR1 is LGHNA and CDR2 is YSLEER.

The V and J genes are TRBV29-1 and TRBJ2-1; D not certain. The germline V and J ends were trimmed by 4 bases and 12 bases, with 10 bases remaining between them. The CDR3 has 10 residues. In germline, CDR1 is SQVTM, CDR2 ANQGSEA. The CDR3 here is CSVVLERQFF. DNA for the CDR3: TGCAGCGTTGTTCTAGAGAGGCAGTTCTTC.

The rearrangement uses TRBV2 and TRBJ2-5; TRBD1 or TRBD2 may be the D gene (5 bases each). This CDR3 has 16 amino acids. V was trimmed by 7 bases and J by 1 base, leaving 19 bases between them. The V gene's germline CDR1 is SNHLY and CDR2 FYNNEI. In DNA form, the CDR3 reads TGTGCCAGCACCGGGCCACTCGTGGGGACCCAAGAGACCCAGTACTTC. This translates into CASTGPLVGTQETQYF.

V gene TRBV20-1 combines with J gene TRBJ2-7, with D perhaps matching TRBD2 (6 bases). The CDR3 contains 14 residues. CDR1 and CDR2 from the germline V gene are DFQATT and SNEGSKA (reference sequence). V was clipped by 5 bases and J by 4 bases, with 18 bases between them. The CDR3 reads CSAPPRLAQYEQYF. The CDR3 DNA is TGCAGTGCTCCCCCCCGGCTAGCGCAGTACGAGCAGTACTTC.

The rearrangement uses TRBV5-6 and TRBJ2-2; 9 nucleotides align to TRBD2. The CDR3 spans 17 residues. The germline CDR1 and CDR2 sequences are SGHDT and YYEEEE. After removal of 4 bases from V and 0 bases from J, the junction contained 7 bases not matched to a gene. The CDR3 DNA reads as TGTGCCAGCAGCCGGGTAGCGGGAGCGGCGAACACCGGGGAGCTGTTTTTT. Amino acid sequence: CASSRVAGAANTGELFF.

The chain is built from TRBV7-2 and TRBJ2-7; 8 bases map to TRBD1. J lost 7 bases, V lost 1 base, and 18 bases had no gene match. Germline CDR1 is SGHTA and CDR2 is FQGNSA. This CDR3 is 18 amino acids long. The DNA for the CDR3 is TGTGCCAGCAGCTTAGTTGGGGTCGGGACAGGCGGGATTGGGGAGCAGTACTTC. Its translation is CASSLVGVGTGGIGEQYF.

This clonotype has a single count. This chain connects TRBV15 to TRBJ1-2; TRBD1 matches 11 bases. Per the germline V gene, CDR1 is LNHNV and CDR2 is YYDKDF (reference sequence). The V gene end was trimmed by 0 bases and the J gene end by 14 bases; junction bases not matched to a gene: 5. The CDR3 contains 13 residues. CDR3 bases: TGTGCCACCAGCAGAGATATGGGGGACAGGGGGACCTTC. The encoded protein is CATSRDMGDRGTF.

The chain has TRBV30 and TRBJ2-7; 8 bases match TRBD2. The CDR3 has 12 amino acids. J gave up 3 bases and V 3 bases, and 1 base lay outside the gene matches. The germline CDR1 and CDR2 sequences are GTSNPN and SVGIG (reference sequence). CDR3 sequence reads: CAWRSGSYEQYF. The CDR3 DNA sequence: TGTGCCTGGAGAAGCGGGAGCTACGAGCAGTACTTC.

This clonotype occurred once. The chain joins TRBV11-1 to TRBJ2-1; unclear D gene. V was pared by 5 bases and J by 8 bases, with 16 bases between. This CDR3 region has 14 residues. Per germline, CDR1 SGHAT and CDR2 FQDESV (reference sequence). In DNA form, the CDR3 reads TGTGCCAGCAGCCTTTGGGGTGATGAGGATGAGCAGTTCTTC. Protein sequence: CASSLWGDEDEQFF.

The J gene is TRBJ2-5, the V gene TRBV7-8; 7 nucleotides align to TRBD2. The J segment lost 4 bases and the V segment lost 2 bases, leaving 10 bases of the junction unmatched. The CDR3 extends over 16 amino acids. Germline V gene sequence: CDR1 SGHVS, CDR2 FQNEAQ. The chain's CDR3 is CASSLRRAPGGETQYF. Written as DNA, the CDR3 is TGTGCCAGCAGCTTACGGCGGGCACCGGGAGGAGAGACCCAGTACTTC. The full variable domain, with the rest looked up from reference TRBV7-8 and TRBJ2-5, is GAGVSQSPRYKVAKRGQDVALRCDPISGHVSLFWYQQALGQGPEFLTYFQNEAQLDKSGLPSDRFFAERPEGSVSTLKIQRTQQEDSAVYLCASSLRRAPGGETQYFGPGTRLLVL.

The V gene is TRBV6-2 or TRBV6-3, the J gene TRBJ2-1; D is perhaps TRBD1 or TRBD2 (6 bases each). From germline, CDR1 is MNHEY and CDR2 SVGEGT. This CDR3 region has 16 residues. The V and J ends lost 6 bases and 0 bases respectively, with 15 bases between them. The CDR3 loop is CASSNLGGGSYNEQFF. As DNA, the CDR3 is TGTGCCAGCAGCAACCTAGGGGGAGGCTCCTACAATGAGCAGTTCTTC.

For the CDR3, the DNA is TGCAGTGCGCATGGGGGCGGAGTAGGTGCAGATACGCAGTATTTT. Amino acids: CSAHGGGVGADTQYF. The chain uses TRBV20-1 and TRBJ2-3; possibly TRBD1 for D (6 bases). This CDR3 has 15 amino acids. V lost 6 bases and J 4 bases, leaving 20 bases between the germline ends. Germline values: CDR1 DFQATT, CDR2 SNEGSKA (reference sequence).

The V and J genes are TRBV6-2 or TRBV6-3 and TRBJ2-1; TRBD2 matches at 12 bases. The ends lost 5 bases at V and 5 bases at J; junction bases unmatched: 4. There are 15 residues in the CDR3. Germline V gene data show CDR1 as MNHEY and CDR2 as SVGEGT. This CDR3 reads CASSRGLAGHNEQFF. DNA for the CDR3: TGTGCCAGCAGTCGAGGACTAGCGGGACACAATGAGCAGTTCTTC.

There are a few counts of this clonotype. The gene calls are TRBV7-9 and TRBJ2-1, with 12 bases lining up with TRBD2. The CDR3 spans 14 residues. The germline V gene encodes CDR1 SEHNR and CDR2 FQNEAQ (reference sequence). Trimming took 7 bases from V and 8 from J; bases not matched to a gene: 6. The DNA for the CDR3 is TGTGCCAGCACGACTAGCGGGAGTTCGGATGAGCAGTTCTTC. Translation gives CASTTSGSSDEQFF.

The V and J genes are TRBV18 and TRBJ2-7; possibly TRBD1 for D (5 bases). The CDR3 sequence is 15 residues long. Trimming pared 3 bases from V and 3 bases from J, leaving 15 bases between. Germline CDR1 and CDR2: KGHSH and LQKENI. The CDR3, as DNA: TGTGCCAGCTCACCCCCGAGCAGGGCCGACTACGAGCAGTACTTC. It yields the protein CASSPPSRADYEQYF.